The rows below give T cell receptor beta chains drawn from one sample of a study of T cell responses to AZD1222 COVID-19 vaccine. Measured with immunoSEQ multiplex PCR; TCRdb has only the in-frame clones, and not every one. In the table there are 140,000 to 150,000 clones, around 92% of which are singletons. Sequencing was performed on peripheral blood, taken after recovery from COVID-19. The receptors come from an adult who had recovered from COVID-19. Both conserved end residues are part of each CDR3. D genes are given only for firm matches. Only some rows state a clone size, as once, few, many or a class for expanded clones.

TRBV28	.	TRBD1	TRBJ2-7	14	TGTGCCAGCAGTAATACAGGGGAAACCTACGAGCAGTACTTC	CASSNTGETYEQYF
TRBV7-2	once	.	TRBJ2-5	13	TGTGCCAGCAGCCCTATGGCCCGGGAGACCCAGTACTTC	CASSPMARETQYF
TRBV28	.	TRBD2	TRBJ2-5	15	TGTGCCAGCAGCCGTTTAGCGGGAGGGCCGAAGACCCAGTACTTC	CASSRLAGGPKTQYF
TRBV3-1/TRBV3-2	.	.	TRBJ1-1	14	TGTGCCAGCAGCCAAGAGGGGGGAAACACTGAAGCTTTCTTT	CASSQEGGNTEAFF
TRBV2	.	.	TRBJ1-4	11	TGTGCCAGCAGCTGGGATGAAAAACTGTTTTTT	CASSWDEKLFF
TRBV12-5	.	TRBD1	TRBJ1-1	17	TGTGCTAGTGGTTTGGCCGGGACAGATCCTTTTACTCCTGAAGCTTTCTTT	CASGLAGTDPFTPEAFF
TRBV28	.	.	TRBJ1-5	15	TGTGCCAGCAGTTTACTCGGGCGGGACAATCAGCCCCAGCATTTT	CASSLLGRDNQPQHF
TRBV6-5	.	.	TRBJ1-1	16	TGTGCCAGCAGTTACTCGTGGATCAGTAGGAACACTGAAGCTTTCTTT	CASSYSWISRNTEAFF
TRBV2	.	TRBD1	TRBJ1-5	15	TGTGCCAGCAGTTCCCCGGACAGGGTGAATCAGCCCCAGCATTTT	CASSSPDRVNQPQHF
TRBV29-1	once	.	TRBJ2-1	14	TGCAGCGTTGAAGAGCTCAGGAGGTCCAATGAGCAGTTCTTC	CSVEELRRSNEQFF
TRBV6-5	.	TRBD2	TRBJ2-5	16	TGTGCCAGCAGTTACCGAGGAGGGAGGGTAGGAGAGACCCAGTACTTC	CASSYRGGRVGETQYF
TRBV2	.	.	TRBJ1-5	16	TGTGCCAGCAGTGAACCTAGGACAACGGGAAATCAGCCCCAGCATTTT	CASSEPRTTGNQPQHF
TRBV6-5	.	TRBD2	TRBJ2-7	15	TGTGCCAGCAGTTACTCCGGGGGGGATACCTACGAGCAGTACTTC	CASSYSGGDTYEQYF
TRBV7-7	.	TRBD2	TRBJ2-5	15	TGTGCTAGCAGCCTCAGCGGGAGTTCACAAGAGACCCAGTACTTC	CASSLSGSSQETQYF
TRBV25-1	.	TRBD2	TRBJ2-5	15	TGTGCCAGCAGTCCGGTAGCGGGGACTGGGGAGACCCAGTACTTC	CASSPVAGTGETQYF
TRBV13	.	.	TRBJ1-3	14	TGTGCCAGCAGCTTTGGGGACTCTGGAAACACCATATATTTT	CASSFGDSGNTIYF
TRBV6-5	.	.	TRBJ2-2	14	TGTGCCAGCAGTTACTTTAAAGGGGCCGGGGAGCTGTTTTTT	CASSYFKGAGELFF
TRBV27	.	.	TRBJ1-2	14	TGTGCCAGCAGTTCGCAGGGGAATAACTATGGCTACACCTTC	CASSSQGNNYGYTF
TRBV10-1	.	TRBD1	TRBJ2-7	15	TGCGCCAGCAGTGCAGACAGGGGAAGCTACTACGAGCAGTACTTC	CASSADRGSYYEQYF
TRBV7-6	once	.	TRBJ2-3	15	TGTGCCAGCAGCTTACGTACCCCCGGCACAGATACGCAGTATTTT	CASSLRTPGTDTQYF
TRBV9	.	TRBD1	TRBJ1-3	17	TGTGCCAGCAGCAAGGACAGGGGATCCGGCTCTGGAAACACCATATATTTT	CASSKDRGSGSGNTIYF
TRBV19	.	.	TRBJ2-6	17	TGTGCCAGTAGTCTCGGCAGGCCCTCGGGAGGGGCCAACGTCCTGACTTTC	CASSLGRPSGGANVLTF
TRBV5-1	.	.	TRBJ1-2	16	TGCGCCAGCAGCCCGGAGGGGCAGGGTGGTAGCTATGGCTACACCTTC	CASSPEGQGGSYGYTF
TRBV28	.	.	TRBJ2-5	14	TGTGCCAGCAGTCCCCCAGGGGTAGGGGGACCCAGAAACTTC	CASSPPGVGGPRNF
TRBV28	once	TRBD2	TRBJ2-5	14	TGTGCCAGCAGTTTAACTAGCGGGAGGGGGACCCAGTACTTC	CASSLTSGRGTQYF
TRBV18	.	.	TRBJ2-7	15	TGTGCCAGCTCACCATCGCAGGTCCGGAACTACGAGCAGTACTTC	CASSPSQVRNYEQYF
TRBV27	.	.	TRBJ1-1	13	TGTGCCAGCAGTGACGGGAGTAACACTGAAGCTTTCTTT	CASSDGSNTEAFF
TRBV12-3/TRBV12-4	.	.	TRBJ2-1	12	TGTGCCAGCAGTCCTTCTGACAGTGAGCAGTTCTTC	CASSPSDSEQFF
TRBV19	.	.	TRBJ1-5	14	TGTGCCAGTAGTATGGACCGCCGCAATCAGCCCCAGCATTTT	CASSMDRRNQPQHF
TRBV18	.	.	TRBJ2-6	17	TGTGCCAGCTCACCAAACAGGGGAGGCTCTGGGGCCAACGTCCTGACTTTC	CASSPNRGGSGANVLTF
TRBV6-2/TRBV6-3	once	.	TRBJ2-1	13	TGTGCCAGCAGTTCACTTTCCTACAATGAGCAGTTCTTC	CASSSLSYNEQFF
TRBV24-1	.	TRBD1	TRBJ2-1	15	TGTGCCACCAGTGACACCGGGACAGCCGTCAATGAGCAGTTCTTC	CATSDTGTAVNEQFF
TRBV6-1	.	.	TRBJ2-1	16	TGTGCCAGCAGTGAAATCCCAGTACCCGCCTACAATGAGCAGTTCTTC	CASSEIPVPAYNEQFF
TRBV29-1	.	.	TRBJ1-5	13	TGCAGCGTTGGATCCGGGACTCATCAGCCCCAGCATTTT	CSVGSGTHQPQHF
TRBV14	once	.	TRBJ2-5	10	TGTGCCAGCAGCCAGAAGACCCAGTACTTC	CASSQKTQYF
TRBV28	.	TRBD1	TRBJ1-1	11	TGTGCCAGCATTACAGGGGCTCAAGCTTTCTTT	CASITGAQAFF
TRBV11-2	.	TRBD2	TRBJ2-2	17	TGTGCCAGCAGCCGTGCCGGGACTAGCGGGAGCACCGGGGAGCTGTTTTTT	CASSRAGTSGSTGELFF
TRBV19	once	TRBD2	TRBJ2-7	15	TGTGCCAGTAGTCTCTCGACTAGCGCGAACTACGAGCAGTACTTC	CASSLSTSANYEQYF
TRBV7-6	.	TRBD1	TRBJ1-5	18	TGTGCCAGCAGCCCTCGGGACAGGGGGCTTTTCGGCAATCAGCCCCAGCATTTT	CASSPRDRGLFGNQPQHF
TRBV2	.	TRBD2	TRBJ2-3	19	TGTGCCAGCAGTGAAAGGGCTTTTAGGCGGCGGGAGGGCACAGATACGCAGTATTTT	CASSERAFRRREGTDTQYF
TRBV5-1	.	TRBD2	TRBJ2-2	16	TGCGCCAGCAGCTTGTTCAGCGGGATCCCCTCCGGGGAGCTGTTTTTT	CASSLFSGIPSGELFF
TRBV7-9	.	.	TRBJ1-6	17	TGTGCCAGCAACTACCTGGACAGCAACTCCTATAATTCACCCCTCCACTTT	CASNYLDSNSYNSPLHF
TRBV7-3	.	TRBD1	TRBJ2-7	16	TGTGCCAGTCTCCTAGGGGGCAGGCCTTCATACTACGAGCAGTACTTC	CASLLGGRPSYYEQYF
TRBV30	.	.	TRBJ2-7	14	TGTGCCTGGAGTGTAGTTAGGGGGGCTGGCGAGCAGTACTTC	CAWSVVRGAGEQYF
TRBV18	.	.	TRBJ2-3	15	TGTGCCAGCTCACCCAACAGGCAGACAACAGATACGCAGTATTTT	CASSPNRQTTDTQYF
TRBV6-5	.	.	TRBJ2-5	15	TGTGCCAGCAGGACGGCGGGCCGGGCGGGAGAGACCCAGTACTTC	CASRTAGRAGETQYF
TRBV4-1	once	TRBD2	TRBJ2-1	14	TGCGCCAGCAGCCAAGATCGGACTAGTGGTGAGCAGTTCTTC	CASSQDRTSGEQFF
TRBV7-9	.	TRBD1	TRBJ1-6	17	TGTGCCAGCAGCTTAAGGGAGCTGGACAGGGATAATTCACCCCTCCACTTT	CASSLRELDRDNSPLHF
TRBV28	once	.	TRBJ2-7	13	TGTGCCAGCAGTACCAGCAGTGCCTACGAGCAGTACTTC	CASSTSSAYEQYF
TRBV19	.	.	TRBJ1-2	13	TGTGCCAGTAGTAAGATGGGGGGCCAGGGCTACACCTTC	CASSKMGGQGYTF
TRBV9	.	TRBD2	TRBJ2-3	15	TGTGCCAGCAGCGTTGCGGGGGGCCCCCCAGATACGCAGTATTTT	CASSVAGGPPDTQYF
TRBV5-1	.	TRBD2	TRBJ2-1	16	TGCGCCAGCAGCTTGGACGAGCGGGAGTCTGGTAATGAGCAGTTCTTC	CASSLDERESGNEQFF
TRBV4-2	.	TRBD2	TRBJ2-1	15	TGTGCCAGCAGCCAAGAAACGAGCGGGAGGGCCAAGTGGTTCTTC	CASSQETSGRAKWFF
TRBV4-1	once	.	TRBJ2-2	12	TGCGCCAGCAGCCAATCAACCGGGGAGCTGTTTTTT	CASSQSTGELFF